The present TCR beta chain was sequenced within a study of blood T cell repertoires in COVID-19. For the study at large: Samples taken during acute and convalescent COVID-19 were collected in the United States, Italy and Spain.

Under the authors' procedure: Estimated nucleated cell counts came from reference gene primer amplification. Produced via immunoSEQ multiplex PCR; TCRdb's table is partial and in-frame only. V and J calls and clone size come straight from that table; D and trimming were deduced from the DNA. This sample has 150,000 to 200,000 clones; around 89% occur once, and the top ten carry 4% to 5%. This clone was counted once. This CDR3 is built from 12 residues. The V gene lost 5 bases and the J gene lost 6 bases, with 7 bases spanning the gap. Germline CDR1 reads LNHDA; CDR2 reads SQIVND (reference sequence). The sample was peripheral blood. This sequence was found in a woman aged 25 to 45 with acute or convalescent COVID-19. This chain connects TRBV19 to TRBJ2-2; D is unresolved. The CDR3 DNA reads as TGTGCCAGTAGTCCAAGAGCCGGGGAGCTGTTTTTT. Residues: CASSPRAGELFF. Full variable domain (missing parts from reference TRBV19 and TRBJ2-2): DGGITQSPKYLFRKEGQNVTLSCEQNLNHDAMYWYRQDPGQGLRLIYYSQIVNDFQKGDIAEGYSVSREKKESFPLTVTSAQKNPTAFYLCASSPRAGELFFGEGSRLTVL.